Each of the 12 T cell receptor beta chains below was sequenced from the same sample in a study of T cell responses to AZD1222 COVID-19 vaccine. Data came from immunoSEQ multiplex PCR; TCRdb stores just in-frame clones and leaves some out. The sample records more than 85,000 clones, over 85% being singletons. The sequencing used peripheral blood, collected 28 days after the second AZD1222 dose. These receptors all stem from an adult who received the AZD1222 COVID-19 vaccine.

J is TRBJ2-5 and V is TRBV7-9; no definite D call. The V end was cut by 2 bases, the J end by 5 bases, with 18 bases between. The CDR3 is 16 residues long. Germline V CDR1 and CDR2: SEHNR, FQNEAQ (reference sequence). The CDR3 nucleotides are TGTGCCAGCAGCTTATATCCTAGATCCTTGTCGGAGACCCAGTACTTC. It translates to CASSLYPRSLSETQYF.

V and J are TRBV3-1 (or the pseudogene TRBV3-2) and TRBJ1-2; maybe TRBD1 (6 bases). Trimming removed 4 bases from V and 11 bases from J, with 11 bases in between. CDR3 length: 11 residues. Germline V gene lookup returns CDR1 LGHDT and CDR2 YNNKEL (reference sequence). The CDR3 is CASSLPGQYTF. CDR3 DNA: TGTGCCAGCAGCCTACCAGGACAGTACACCTTC.

The genes are TRBV2 and TRBJ2-1; the match to TRBD2 covers 9 bases. Trimming cost V 1 base and J 13 bases; bases outside gene matches: 11. This CDR3 contains 15 residues. Germline V gene sequence: CDR1 SNHLY, CDR2 FYNNEI. Here the CDR3 reads CASSEESPSGATQFF. Here the CDR3 DNA reads TGTGCCAGCAGTGAAGAGAGCCCTAGCGGGGCTACACAGTTCTTC.

This chain joins TRBV5-4 and TRBJ1-2; 8 positions agree with TRBD1. J lost 3 bases, V lost 4 bases, and 2 bases had no gene match. CDR1 SGHNT and CDR2 YYREEE come from the germline V gene (reference sequence). CDR3 length: 13 residues. The CDR3 is CASSPGQDYGYTF. The CDR3 nucleotides are TGTGCCAGCAGCCCGGGACAGGACTATGGCTACACCTTC.

The V call is TRBV15, the J call TRBJ1-2, with 8 bases fitting TRBD1. The CDR3 loop spans 14 amino acids. Trimming cost V 0 bases and J 5 bases; bases outside gene matches: 2. Per germline, CDR1 LNHNV and CDR2 YYDKDF (reference sequence). CDR3 sequence (DNA): TGTGCCACCAGCAGAGATCGGACAGGGTATGGCTACACCTTC. It is translated as CATSRDRTGYGYTF. The variable domain in full, with the rest retrieved from reference TRBV15 and TRBJ1-2, is DAMVIQNPRYQVTQFGKPVTLSCSQTLNHNVMYWYQQKSSQAPKLLFHYYDKDFNNEADTPDNFQSRRPNTSFCFLDIRSPGLGDTAMYLCATSRDRTGYGYTFGSGTRLTVV.

This clone was observed a handful of times. V and J are TRBV6-5 and TRBJ1-2; D unresolved. This CDR3 spans 12 amino acids. From germline, CDR1 is MNHEY and CDR2 SVGAGI. Trimming shortened V by 7 bases and J by 8 bases, and 14 bases separated the two germline ends. In DNA form, the CDR3 reads TGTGCCAGCATAGCTGGGTTTGGAGGCTACACCTTC. Protein product: CASIAGFGGYTF.

The rearrangement links TRBV4-3 to TRBJ2-2; 7 bases match TRBD2. The CDR3 is 15 amino acids. V lost 1 base and J lost 4; bases outside the gene matches: 3. In germline, CDR1 is LGHNA, CDR2 YSLEER. CDR3 DNA: TGCGCCAGCAGCCAAGTCGGGGGGATCACCGGGGAGCTGTTTTTT. Translated: CASSQVGGITGELFF.

The rearrangement uses TRBV10-3 and TRBJ2-3; D ambiguous. CDR3 length equals 15 residues. Germline V gene sequence: CDR1 ENHRY, CDR2 SYGVKD. The V and J ends lost 6 bases and 0 bases respectively, with 13 bases between them. CDR3 sequence: CAISPGDGSTDTQYF. CDR3 in DNA: TGTGCCATCAGCCCGGGCGACGGTAGCACAGATACGCAGTATTTT.

This clone appeared a single time. CDR3 residues: CASRPSTARQGALGGNTIYF. The CDR3 DNA sequence: TGTGCCAGCAGACCCAGCACAGCACGACAGGGGGCTTTGGGAGGAAACACCATATATTTT. J is TRBJ1-3 and V is TRBV14, with TRBD1 matching 10 bases. After removal of 6 bases from V and 4 bases from J, the junction contained 21 bases not matched to a gene. The CDR3 consists of 20 residues. Germline V gene data show CDR1 as SGHDN and CDR2 as FVKESK.

The DNA of the CDR3 is TGCGCCAGCAGCTGGGGACGGGCAGCAACTAATGAAAAACTGTTTTTT. It translates to CASSWGRAATNEKLFF. This rearrangement joins TRBV5-1 to TRBJ1-4; D is perhaps TRBD1 (5 bases). V was cut by 3 bases and J by 0 bases, with 12 bases left in between. Germline lookup yields CDR1 SGHRS and CDR2 YFSETQ. This CDR3 contains 16 residues.

The chain carries TRBV7-6 and TRBJ1-3; D is possibly TRBD1 (6 bases). This CDR3 comprises 16 residues. Germline assignment: CDR1 SGHVS and CDR2 FNYEAQ. V was trimmed by 4 bases and J by 0 bases, leaving 13 bases between them. This chain's CDR3 is CASSSTGRNSGNTIYF. The CDR3 DNA is TGTGCCAGCAGCTCCACAGGGCGTAACTCTGGAAACACCATATATTTT.

This chain links TRBV4-2 with TRBJ2-1; 8 bases are shared with TRBD1. V shed 4 bases, J shed 10 bases, and the junction held 9 bases outside the gene matches. This CDR3 spans 14 amino acids. Germline V lookup: CDR1 LGHNA, CDR2 YNFKEQ. The CDR3 protein is CASSRGTGRGEQFF. The CDR3 DNA sequence: TGTGCCAGCAGCCGAGGGACAGGCCGGGGGGAGCAGTTCTTC.